A single sample gave rise to the 26 T cell receptor beta chains below, sequenced in a study of T cells in women clearing cervical HPV infection. Assay used: immunoSEQ multiplex PCR; TCRdb lists only in-frame clones, some missing. This table holds 19,000 or so clones. The sequenced sample was blood buffy coat. The origin of the receptors is a woman aged 18 to 75 with a cervical HPV16 infection that either progressed to CIN3+ or cleared (not recorded which).

About this clone itself: The read stops 3 residues short of the end of the CDR3; the missing end is completed from the germline J gene. The rearrangement links TRBV5-4 to TRBJ1-4, with TRBD1 identical over 8 bases. The CDR3 covers 15 residues. The V segment lost 3 bases and the J segment 5 bases; nucleotides outside the gene matches: 6. CDR1 SGHNT and CDR2 YYREEE come from the germline V gene (reference sequence). The CDR3 DNA, read in part, is TGTGCCAGCAGCTCAAACAGGGGGGTAAATGAAAAA. This sequence encodes CASSSNRGVNEK. The full CDR3 protein reads CASSSNRGVNEKLFF.

Note on this clone: The read ends 3 residues shy of where the CDR3 ends; the end is completed using the germline J gene. The genes are TRBV20-1 and TRBJ2-1; 12 nucleotides align to TRBD1. This CDR3 has 16 amino acids. V lost 0 bases, J lost 6 bases, and 6 bases stayed unmatched. Per germline, CDR1 DFQATT and CDR2 SNEGSKA (reference sequence). Incomplete CDR3 DNA: TGCAGTGCTAGAGATTATCGGGACAGGGGGCTCAATGAG. This encodes CSARDYRDRGLNE. The full CDR3 is CSARDYRDRGLNEQFF.

On this clone: The read terminates 3 residues ahead of where the CDR3 ends, so the germline J gene completes it. The V call is TRBV4-1, the J call TRBJ1-5; 10 nucleotides align to TRBD1. The V and J ends lost 1 base and 3 bases, in that order; junction bases with no gene match: 3. CDR3 length: 16 amino acids. Germline V lookup: CDR1 MGHRA, CDR2 YSYEKL. The part of the CDR3 DNA that was read is TGCGCCAGCAGCCAAGGGGGACAGGGGAACAATCAGCCC. Its translation: CASSQGGQGNNQP. The CDR3 as a whole reads CASSQGGQGNNQPQHF.

Regarding this clone: Read data end 3 residues before the CDR3 end; the end is taken from the germline J gene. This chain joins TRBV20-1 and TRBJ2-3; 11 positions agree with TRBD2. The CDR3 loop spans 14 amino acids. V dropped 0 bases and J dropped 7; count of bases not matched to a gene: 3. Germline-derived CDR1 and CDR2 are DFQATT and SNEGSKA (reference sequence). CDR3 in amino acids: CSARDLAGGYTQYF. CDR3 DNA, as far as it was read: TGCAGTGCTAGAGATCTAGCGGGGGGTTATACG.

Details on this clone: The read gets to within 3 residues of the CDR3 end, and the germline J gene fills in the rest. The chain employs TRBV18 and TRBJ1-4; D not resolved. Germline V gene lookup returns CDR1 KGHSH and CDR2 LQKENI. V was clipped by 1 base and J by 0 bases, with 12 bases between them. The CDR3 has 17 residues. The CDR3 loop reads CASSPLRAHSTNEKLFF. The sequenced CDR3 bases are TGTGCCAGCTCACCACTAAGGGCACACTCAACTAATGAAAAA. The variable domain in full, completed from reference TRBV18 and TRBJ1-4, reads NAGVMQNPRHLVRRRGQEARLRCSPMKGHSHVYWYRQLPEEGLKFMVYLQKENIIDESGMPKERFSAEFPKEGPSILRIQQVVRGDSAAYFCASSPLRAHSTNEKLFFGSGTQLSVL.

About this clone itself: The CDR3 is cut off 3 residues early in the read; its end comes from the germline J gene. The chain has TRBV7-9 and TRBJ1-1; no firm D call. CDR1 is SEHNR, CDR2 FQNEAQ, per germline (reference sequence). The CDR3 has 11 amino acids. The CDR3 sequence: CASSKNAGAFF. The sequenced part of the CDR3 DNA is TGTGCCAGCAGCAAAAACGCGGGG.

On this clone itself: Coverage ceases 3 residues before the CDR3 finishes, and the germline J gene fills in the end. The chain recombines TRBV11-2 with TRBJ2-1; D may be TRBD1 (5 bases). The CDR3 consists of 15 residues. Trimming removed 5 bases at V and 6 bases at J, with 17 bases between. CDR1 is SGHAT and CDR2 is FQNNGV in the germline V gene. The CDR3: CASSHAQTAANEQFF. Partial CDR3 DNA: TGTGCCAGCAGCCACGCACAGACAGCCGCCAATGAG.

In the case of this clone: The read stops 3 residues short of the end of the CDR3; the missing end is completed from the germline J gene. This chain joins TRBV28 and TRBJ1-2; perhaps TRBD1 as D (5 bases). V lost 5 bases and J lost 7, with 17 bases in between. This CDR3 has 14 amino acids. Germline V gene data show CDR1 as MDHEN and CDR2 as SYDVKM. CDR3 DNA, as far as it was read: TGTGCCAGCAGTCCCTTTGGTCGCGGGGGTGGC. It specifies CASSPFGRGGG. The entire CDR3 sequence reads CASSPFGRGGGYTF.

As to this clone: Coverage ceases 3 residues before the CDR3 finishes, and the germline J gene fills in the end. The chain recombines TRBV2 with TRBJ2-1, with 8 bases fitting TRBD2. CDR3 size: 12 residues. The germline gives CDR1 SNHLY, CDR2 FYNNEI. With 7 bases clipped from V and 7 bases from J, the junction kept 3 bases outside the gene matches. The part of the CDR3 DNA that was read is TGTGCCAGCACGGGGGGGAAGAATGAG. This codes for CASTGGKNE. The whole CDR3 is CASTGGKNEQFF.

In terms of frequency, this clone is medium-sized. The DNA ends 3 residues before the CDR3 does, and the rest of the CDR3 is filled in from the germline J gene. The chain is built from TRBV19 and TRBJ1-1; D gene unclear. Germline assignment: CDR1 LNHDA and CDR2 SQIVND (reference sequence). The CDR3 spans 13 residues. Deletions cut 6 bases from V and 1 base from J, with 9 bases between. The sequenced part of the CDR3 DNA is TGTGCCAGTAGAAACCAGGCGAACACTGAA. Amino acids: CASRNQANTE. The CDR3 reads in full as CASRNQANTEAFF.

As concerns this clone: The read terminates 3 residues before the CDR3 end, so the remaining end is supplied by the germline J gene. The rearrangement uses TRBV19 and TRBJ2-5, with D possibly TRBD2 on 5 matching bases. This CDR3 has 14 residues. V shed 8 bases and J shed 5 bases, with 18 bases lying between them. Germline V gives CDR1 LNHDA, CDR2 SQIVND (reference sequence). Partial CDR3 DNA: TGTGCCAGTCAAGGCGGAACCCGGAGGGAGACC. This translates into CASQGGTRRET. In full, the CDR3 reads CASQGGTRRETQYF.

Details on this clone: The missing CDR3 end, 3 residues past where the read stops, is filled in from the germline J gene. V and J are TRBV7-9 and TRBJ2-3; D not certain. The CDR3 contains 14 residues. V shed 2 bases and J shed 5 bases, with 11 bases lying between them. Looked up from germline, CDR1 is SEHNR and CDR2 is FQNEAQ (reference sequence). CDR3 DNA (partial): TGTGCCAGCAGCTTATCTACAGCTCAAGATACG. It yields the protein CASSLSTAQDT. From start to end, the CDR3 is CASSLSTAQDTQYF.

With respect to this clone: The read finishes 3 residues shy of the CDR3 end, and the germline J gene is used to complete it. V gene TRBV2 combines with J gene TRBJ1-1; 10 nucleotides line up with TRBD1. Germline CDR1 reads SNHLY; CDR2 reads FYNNEI. This CDR3 region has 16 residues. V shed 9 bases, J shed 2 bases, and the junction held 12 bases outside the gene matches. Incomplete CDR3 DNA: TGTGCCAGGTTACCGGGACAGGGGTTAGGAAACACTGAA. This encodes CARLPGQGLGNTE. The complete CDR3 sequence is CARLPGQGLGNTEAFF.

Comments on this clone: The DNA ends 3 residues before the CDR3 does, and the rest of the CDR3 is filled in from the germline J gene. V and J are TRBV12-3 or TRBV12-4 and TRBJ1-2, with a weak D call TRBD1 (6 bases). Trimming took 5 bases from V and 4 from J, leaving 11 bases between them. The CDR3 extends over 13 amino acids. The DNA read from the CDR3 is TGTGCCAGCAGTCTAGACAGGCTCTATGGC. As protein: CASSLDRLYG. The CDR3 in full is CASSLDRLYGYTF.

In the case of this clone: From the germline J gene comes the end of the CDR3, since the read stops 3 residues before it. The chain carries TRBV5-1 and TRBJ1-1; tentative D call: TRBD1 (6 bases). The CDR3 is 16 amino acids. Germline V gene sequence: CDR1 SGHRS, CDR2 YFSETQ. The germline V and J ends were trimmed by 3 bases and 2 bases, with 17 bases remaining between them. The covered CDR3 bases are TGCGCCAGCAGCTCTAACCCGACAGGAGGAAACACTGAA. This gives the protein CASSSNPTGGNTE. The full CDR3 is CASSSNPTGGNTEAFF.

Comment on this clone: The DNA ends 3 residues before the CDR3 does, and the rest of the CDR3 is filled in from the germline J gene. The chain couples TRBV4-2 to TRBJ2-3; D might be TRBD2 (6 bases). Germline CDR1 reads LGHNA; CDR2 reads YNFKEQ. The CDR3 is 14 residues long. V lost 3 bases to trimming and J lost 5 bases, with 12 bases between them. CDR3 bases read: TGTGCCAGCAGCCAGGAGCGGGTGATAGATACG. Its translation is CASSQERVIDT. From start to end, the CDR3 is CASSQERVIDTQYF.

Of note for this clone: The read ends 3 residues before the CDR3 terminus; that terminus is restored from the germline J gene. V gene TRBV12-3 or TRBV12-4 combines with J gene TRBJ1-2; 7 bases match TRBD1. CDR3 length: 13 amino acids. V lost 7 bases, J lost 4 bases, and 6 bases stayed unmatched. The CDR3: CASTSGTAYGYTF. Incomplete CDR3 DNA: TGTGCCAGCACTTCGGGGACAGCCTATGGC.

About this clone: Coverage ceases 3 residues before the CDR3 finishes, and the germline J gene fills in the end. This chain connects TRBV19 to TRBJ2-3, with 8 bases aligning to TRBD1. The germline V gene encodes CDR1 LNHDA and CDR2 SQIVND (reference sequence). This CDR3 has 14 residues. Trimming took 9 bases from V and 0 from J; bases not matched to a gene: 5. The CDR3 spells CASRGTGSTDTQYF. The CDR3 DNA, read in part, is TGTGCCAGCAGGGGGACAGGAAGCACAGATACG.

Note on this clone: The sequenced fragment ends 3 residues before the CDR3 boundary, so the rest is inferred from the germline J gene. V gene TRBV5-4 combines with J gene TRBJ2-5; 8 bases are shared with TRBD1. Germline V gene lookup returns CDR1 SGHNT and CDR2 YYREEE (reference sequence). With V trimmed by 4 bases and J by 4 bases, 9 bases remained unmatched. The CDR3 sequence is 15 residues long. CDR3 residues: CASSAGRTGPETQYF. The DNA read from the CDR3 is TGTGCCAGCAGCGCGGGACGGACAGGGCCAGAGACC.

A remark on this clone: The read comes to an end 3 residues before the CDR3 does, leaving the germline J gene to fill in the end. V usage is TRBV2 and J usage is TRBJ2-5; 8 bases map to TRBD1. Germline assignment: CDR1 SNHLY and CDR2 FYNNEI. The CDR3 totals 15 residues. Unmatched junction bases numbered 7, after V lost 3 bases and J lost 4 bases. The CDR3 DNA, read in part, is TGTGCCAGCAGTGACTACAGGGGGTCCCCAGAGACC. It is translated as CASSDYRGSPET. The complete CDR3 protein is CASSDYRGSPETQYF.

Comment on this clone: The CDR3 end lies 3 residues beyond the end of the read and is filled in from the germline J gene. The chain has TRBV30 and TRBJ1-1, with D possibly TRBD1 on 5 matching bases. The CDR3 totals 13 residues. In germline, CDR1 is GTSNPN, CDR2 SVGIG (reference sequence). The CDR3 region is CAWSPQGSLAAFF. Incomplete CDR3 DNA: TGTGCCTGGAGTCCGCAGGGATCTTTGGCA.

CDR3 region: CASSIDQGSNQPQHF. Partial CDR3 DNA: TGTGCCAGTAGTATTGACCAGGGTAGCAATCAGCCC. V usage is TRBV19 and J usage is TRBJ1-5; perhaps TRBD1 as D (5 bases). The read stops 3 residues short of the end of the CDR3; the missing end is completed from the germline J gene. Per the germline V gene, CDR1 is LNHDA and CDR2 is SQIVND (reference sequence). The CDR3 totals 15 residues. The V end lost 3 bases, the J end lost 0 bases, and 9 bases lay between the germline ends.

A word on this clone: The read ends 3 residues before the CDR3 terminus; that terminus is restored from the germline J gene. This chain connects TRBV6-1 to TRBJ1-2; D is uncertain. The CDR3 is 13 amino acids. CDR1 is MNHNS and CDR2 is SASEGT in the germline V gene. V was shortened by 3 bases and J by 5 bases, with 10 bases between the two germline ends. CDR3 protein: CASSELSGYGYTF. CDR3 DNA, as far as it was read: TGTGCCAGCAGTGAGTTGTCCGGTTATGGC.

This clone is labeled medium-sized (0.01 to 0.1%) based on frequency. The CDR3 bases that were read are TGCAGCGCAACGGACACTTTTGAAAAA. Its protein is CSATDTFEK. The entire CDR3 protein reads CSATDTFEKLFF. The chain joins TRBV29-1 to TRBJ1-4; TRBD1 is a possible D gene (5 bases). The read terminates 3 residues before the CDR3 end, so the remaining end is supplied by the germline J gene. V lost 7 bases and J 7 bases, leaving 13 bases between the germline ends. The CDR3 length is 12 residues. Per the germline V gene, CDR1 is SQVTM and CDR2 is ANQGSEA.

Concerning this clone: The read falls 3 residues short of the CDR3 end, and the missing part is taken from the germline J gene. The V call is TRBV29-1, the J call TRBJ2-1; 7 bases fit TRBD1. Trimming at V came to 2 bases and at J to 8 bases, leaving 6 bases not matched to a gene. Germline V CDR1 and CDR2: SQVTM, ANQGSEA. This CDR3 has 13 residues. The CDR3 reads CSVESGGSDEQFF. The part of the CDR3 DNA that was read is TGCAGCGTTGAATCAGGGGGTTCCGATGAG.

Incomplete CDR3 DNA: TGTGCCAGTAGTTCGGTCAGCGGGACCACAGATACG. Amino acid sequence: CASSSVSGTTDT. The CDR3 in its entirety is CASSSVSGTTDTQYF. The rearrangement links TRBV19 to TRBJ2-3; 7 positions agree with TRBD2. The read finishes 3 residues shy of the CDR3 end, and the germline J gene is used to complete it. Looked up from germline, CDR1 is LNHDA and CDR2 is SQIVND (reference sequence). CDR3 length: 15 residues. J was trimmed by 2 bases and V by 5 bases; bases with no gene match: 7.